The rows below give T cell receptor beta chains drawn from one sample of a study of T cell responses to AZD1222 COVID-19 vaccine. Assay: immunoSEQ multiplex PCR; the TCRdb copy retains only in-frame clones and omits some. The sample carries roughly 97,000 clones, 75% to 90% recorded once. Sequencing used peripheral blood, obtained on day 0 of AZD1222 vaccination. The receptors were sampled from an adult in good health. Each CDR3 is given with its conserved first and last residue. The order of the fields is J gene, V gene, D gene, clone size, CDR3 protein, CDR3 DNA. The D gene is left open where the match is weak. Clone size is stated in some rows and not others, as once, few, many or a class when expanded.

>TRBJ1-2|TRBV3-1/TRBV3-2|NA|NA
CASSQANYGYTF
TGTGCCAGCAGCCAAGCTAACTATGGCTACACCTTC
>TRBJ2-7|TRBV2|NA|NA
CASNGNYEQYF
TGTGCCAGCAATGGGAACTACGAGCAGTACTTC
>TRBJ1-6|TRBV9|NA|NA
CASSSTGPSHSPLHF
TGTGCCAGCAGCTCGACCGGGCCCTCCCATTCACCCCTCCACTTT
>TRBJ2-1|TRBV28|NA|NA
CASSPYVYNEQFF
TGTGCCAGCAGTCCCTATGTGTACAATGAGCAGTTCTTC
>TRBJ2-5|TRBV11-1|TRBD2|NA
CASRGRGVQETQYF
TGTGCCAGCAGGGGTCGGGGGGTCCAAGAGACCCAGTACTTC
>TRBJ1-6|TRBV7-9|NA|NA
CASSSNDRPLHF
TGTGCCAGCAGCTCTAACGATCGGCCCCTCCACTTT
>TRBJ1-2|TRBV6-5|NA|NA
CASSPTNRERYGYTF
TGTGCCAGCAGTCCTACTAACAGGGAACGCTATGGCTACACCTTC
>TRBJ1-5|TRBV7-2|NA|once
CASSLWDSNQPQHF
TGTGCCAGCAGCTTATGGGATAGCAATCAGCCCCAGCATTTT
>TRBJ1-6|TRBV19|NA|NA
CASSWTASSYNSPLHF
TGTGCCAGTAGTTGGACAGCGAGCTCCTATAATTCACCCCTCCACTTT
>TRBJ1-4|TRBV28|TRBD1|NA
CASSLSDRNDEIEKLFF
TGTGCCAGCAGTTTATCGGACAGGAATGATGAAATTGAAAAACTGTTTTTT
>TRBJ2-7|TRBV2|TRBD1|NA
CASSEGGQGHYEQYF
TGTGCCAGCAGTGAAGGGGGACAGGGGCACTACGAGCAGTACTTC
>TRBJ2-2|TRBV15|NA|NA
CATSRPGANTGELFF
TGTGCCACCAGCAGGCCGGGAGCAAACACCGGGGAGCTGTTTTTT
>TRBJ2-7|TRBV6-5|NA|NA
CASTGVRTDEQYF
TGTGCCAGCACTGGCGTCAGGACCGACGAGCAGTACTTC
>TRBJ1-3|TRBV7-6|NA|many
CASSLTRYSSGNTIYF
TGTGCCAGCAGCTTAACCAGGTACAGCTCTGGAAACACCATATATTTT
>TRBJ1-1|TRBV5-5|NA|NA
CASSLVRGAAFF
TGTGCCAGCAGCTTGGTACGGGGGGCGGCTTTCTTT
>TRBJ2-2|TRBV7-6|NA|NA
CASSFQVTGELFF
TGTGCCAGCAGCTTCCAGGTGACCGGGGAGCTGTTTTTT
>TRBJ1-5|TRBV3-1/TRBV3-2|TRBD1|NA
CASSQTGGSLNQPQHF
TGTGCCAGCAGCCAGACAGGGGGTTCCCTCAATCAGCCCCAGCATTTT
>TRBJ2-5|TRBV14|NA|NA
CASSPDPFGTQYF
TGTGCCAGCAGCCCCGACCCCTTTGGGACCCAGTACTTC
>TRBJ1-4|TRBV12-3/TRBV12-4|NA|NA
CASSHNEKLFF
TGTGCCAGCAGTCATAATGAAAAACTGTTTTTT
>TRBJ1-6|TRBV9|TRBD1|NA
CASSVAQGDSPLHF
TGTGCCAGCAGCGTAGCGCAGGGGGATTCACCCCTCCACTTT
>TRBJ1-1|TRBV5-1|NA|NA
CASRSAGQRPEAFF
TGCGCCAGCAGATCCGCCGGACAAAGGCCTGAAGCTTTCTTT
>TRBJ2-6|TRBV24-1|NA|NA
CATSESGGSPGANVLTF
TGTGCCACCAGTGAGTCAGGGGGGTCACCTGGGGCCAACGTCCTGACTTTC
>TRBJ1-5|TRBV6-4|NA|NA
CARTKTTGFYNQPQHF
TGTGCCAGGACAAAAACAACAGGGTTTTACAATCAGCCCCAGCATTTT
>TRBJ2-7|TRBV6-1|TRBD1|NA
CASSERTGGDYEQYF
TGTGCCAGCAGTGAACGGACAGGGGGCGATTACGAGCAGTACTTC
>TRBJ2-5|TRBV9|NA|NA
CASSVGGTTETQYF
TGTGCCAGCAGCGTGGGGGGAACAACGGAGACCCAGTACTTC
>TRBJ2-7|TRBV27|NA|NA
CASSLSRLSSYEQYF
TGTGCCAGCAGTTTATCACGGTTAAGCTCCTACGAGCAGTACTTC
>TRBJ1-3|TRBV28|NA|NA
CASSFYGKGNSGNTIYF
TGTGCCAGCAGTTTTTACGGAAAGGGGAACTCTGGAAACACCATATATTTT